The 10 T cell receptor beta chains reported below all come from one sample, sequenced in a study of shared clonotypes between healthy human individuals. Data came from immunoSEQ multiplex PCR; TCRdb stores just in-frame clones and leaves some out. The sample consists of some 530,000 clones, more than 65% of them appearing once. Specimen: PBMCs. The receptors here all came from a woman in her forties in good health. Some clones in this sample may be carry-over from other donors' samples.

About this clone: A far larger clone is only one base removed, so a read error is likely. The rearrangement links TRBV10-3 to TRBJ2-5; 7 bases are shared with TRBD1. The CDR3 is 14 amino acids. Per the germline V gene, CDR1 is ENHRY and CDR2 is SYGVKD. In nucleotides, the CDR3 is TGTGCCATCGGGGGACAGACAGGACAAGAGACCAAGTACTTC. It translates to CAIGGQTGQETKYF.

The chain carries TRBV2 and TRBJ2-1, with 14 bases lining up with TRBD2. Germline V gene data show CDR1 as SNHLY and CDR2 as FYNNEI. Trimming cost V 10 bases and J 3 bases; bases outside gene matches: 11. The CDR3 contains 17 residues. The CDR3 is CANALGTSGGDYNEQFF. The CDR3 DNA reads TGTGCCAACGCCCTGGGGACTAGCGGGGGTGACTACAATGAGCAGTTCTTC.

On this clone: With only one base between it and a far larger clone, this is likely a read error. The chain recombines TRBV5-1 with TRBJ2-7; maybe TRBD2 (6 bases). CDR1 is SGHRS, CDR2 YFSETQ, per germline. This CDR3 has 16 amino acids. The V end lost 1 base, the J end lost 7 bases, and 21 bases lay between the germline ends. As DNA, the CDR3 is TGCGCCAGCAGCTTGAATTTGCGGGGAGTTCCCGGTGAGCAGTACTTC. Translation: CASSLNLRGVPGEQYF.

This clone was recorded at least ten times. The same CDR3 arises from other DNA sequences in this sample as well. The V call is TRBV7-8, the J call TRBJ2-7, with a weak D call TRBD2 (6 bases). V lost 0 bases and J 1 base, leaving 10 bases between the germline ends. Germline V gene sequence: CDR1 SGHVS, CDR2 FQNEAQ. CDR3 size: 15 residues. Here the CDR3 reads CASSLALEGSYEQYF. Here the CDR3 DNA reads TGTGCCAGCAGCTTAGCGTTGGAGGGATCCTACGAGCAGTACTTC.

To note about this clone: Only one base separates this from a far larger clonotype, so it likely reflects a read error. The gene calls are TRBV25-1 and TRBJ2-7, with 8 bases aligning to TRBD1. The V gene's germline CDR1 is MGHDK and CDR2 SYGVNS. The CDR3 contains 14 residues. CDR3 loop: CAGSGRWTGSVQYF. CDR3 DNA: TGTGCCGGCAGTGGAAGATGGACAGGGAGCGTGCAGTACTTC.

The chain combines TRBV7-9 with TRBJ2-1, with TRBD2 matching 7 bases. The CDR3 contains 15 residues. CDR1 is SEHNR and CDR2 is FQNEAQ in the germline V gene (reference sequence). V lost 1 base and J lost 3; bases outside the gene matches: 3. The CDR3, as DNA: TGTGCCAGCAGCTTAGGGGTAGCGGGCTACAATGAGCAGTTCTTC. Encoded protein: CASSLGVAGYNEQFF.

The chain joins TRBV27 to TRBJ1-1; 8 bases are shared with TRBD1. This CDR3 is 16 amino acids long. CDR1 is MNHEY and CDR2 is SMNVEV in the germline V gene (reference sequence). V shed 6 bases and J 1 base; nucleotides not matched to a gene: 10. The CDR3 reads CASRPGQAKGNTEAFF. The DNA for the CDR3 is TGTGCCAGCAGGCCGGGACAGGCAAAAGGGAACACTGAAGCTTTCTTT.

V gene TRBV20-1 combines with J gene TRBJ1-2; no clear D. The CDR3 runs to 11 residues. Trimming removed 3 bases at V and 8 bases at J, with 10 bases between. The germline V gene has CDR1 DFQATT and CDR2 SNEGSKA (reference sequence). The CDR3 nucleotides are TGCAGTGCTAGTGTTGGCGAAGGCTACACCTTC. This encodes CSASVGEGYTF.

The rearrangement joins TRBV15 to TRBJ2-1, with 9 bases identical to TRBD2. The CDR3 runs to 14 residues. Germline V gene lookup returns CDR1 LNHNV and CDR2 YYDKDF (reference sequence). The trim removed 11 bases at V and 9 bases at J, leaving 14 bases unmatched. Written as DNA, the CDR3 is TGTGCCCTGCAAGTGGGGCGGGAGGGAGGTGAGCAGTTCTTC. Translating gives CALQVGREGGEQFF.

The V and J genes are TRBV2 and TRBJ2-7; the D gene is possibly TRBD1 (6 bases). The CDR3 loop spans 14 amino acids. Looked up from germline, CDR1 is SNHLY and CDR2 is FYNNEI. The V end was cut by 5 bases, the J end by 2 bases, with 13 bases between. This CDR3 is CASSPFAGAYEQYF. CDR3 DNA: TGTGCCAGCAGTCCCTTCGCAGGGGCCTACGAGCAGTACTTC.